The 8 T cell receptor beta chains listed next were all sequenced from one sample in a study of CD8 T cells in Susac syndrome. The RNA input was roughly 0.45 to 1 ug, and it was reverse transcribed with random hexamers. TCRdb reprocessed the immunoSEQ multiplex PCR reads with MiXCR, giving one entry per CDR3 protein. In the table there are some 450,000 distinct CDR3 sequences, about 85% of which are singletons. Sample: CD8+ T cells from PBMCs. The source of these receptors is a human donor with multiple sclerosis.

The chain is built from TRBV20-1 and TRBJ1-1; D may be TRBD1 (5 bases). Germline assignment: CDR1 DFQATT and CDR2 SNEGSKA (reference sequence). The V end lost 1 base, the J end lost 1 base, and 13 bases lay between the germline ends. This CDR3 comprises 15 residues. The CDR3 DNA reads as TGCAGTGCTAGAGTCCGGGGCCGCGGGAACACTGAAGCTTTCTTT. This gives the protein CSARVRGRGNTEAFF.

The V and J genes are TRBV3-1 and TRBJ1-1; no clear D gene. The CDR3 is made up of 14 amino acids. Germline V gene data show CDR1 as LGHDT and CDR2 as YNNKEL (reference sequence). The germline V and J ends were trimmed by 2 bases and 0 bases, with 7 bases remaining between them. DNA for the CDR3: TGTGCCAGCAGCCAACGTCGGATGAACACTGAAGCTTTCTTT. It yields the protein CASSQRRMNTEAFF.

The chain has TRBV25-1 and TRBJ2-7; 10 positions agree with TRBD1. The CDR3 consists of 15 residues. Unmatched junction bases numbered 11, after V lost 8 bases and J lost 4 bases. CDR1 is MGHDK and CDR2 is SYGVNS in the germline V gene. This chain's CDR3 is CASLSWDRGFYEQYF. The CDR3 nucleotides read TGTGCCAGCCTTTCTTGGGACAGGGGATTTTACGAGCAGTACTTC.

The rearrangement uses TRBV28 and TRBJ2-7, with TRBD1 matching 8 bases. The CDR3 extends over 16 amino acids. Per the germline V gene, CDR1 is MDHEN and CDR2 is SYDVKM. Trimming at V came to 6 bases and at J to 0 bases, leaving 10 bases not matched to a gene. The CDR3 spells CASRQTDRGYSYEQYF. CDR3 DNA sequence: TGTGCCAGCAGGCAAACCGACAGGGGCTACTCCTACGAGCAGTACTTC.

The CDR3 loop reads CASSTGGFEAFF. The CDR3 DNA follows: TGTGCCAGCAGTACAGGGGGGTTTGAAGCTTTCTTT. The J gene is TRBJ1-1, the V gene TRBV27, with 8 bases fitting TRBD1. J gave up 7 bases and V 5 bases, and 3 bases lay outside the gene matches. CDR1 and CDR2 (germline): MNHEY, SMNVEV (reference sequence). CDR3 size: 12 residues.

The chain employs TRBV27 and TRBJ2-5, with D possibly TRBD1 on 6 matching bases. V lost 4 bases and J lost 2, with 17 bases in between. The CDR3 is made up of 16 amino acids. From germline, CDR1 is MNHEY and CDR2 SMNVEV (reference sequence). The CDR3 spells CASSSITGSGQETQYF. CDR3 DNA: TGTGCCAGCAGTTCCATCACAGGGTCGGGGCAAGAGACCCAGTACTTC.

The chain uses TRBV30 and TRBJ2-7; D remains unclear. Germline V gene data show CDR1 as GTSNPN and CDR2 as SVGIG (reference sequence). The CDR3 length is 12 residues. Deletions cut 1 base from V and 1 base from J, with 5 bases between. CDR3 region: CAWSEVSYEQYF. The CDR3, as DNA: TGTGCCTGGAGTGAGGTGTCCTACGAGCAGTACTTC.

The chain couples TRBV9 to TRBJ2-3; no clear D. The CDR3 length is 15 residues. Germline assignment: CDR1 SGDLS and CDR2 YYNGEE. V lost 0 bases and J 6 bases, leaving 14 bases between the germline ends. In DNA, the CDR3 is TGTGCCAGCAGCGTAGCTGCGGCAGTGGTGGATACGCAGTATTTT. Translation: CASSVAAAVVDTQYF.